These 23 T cell receptor beta chains came from one sample sequenced in a study of blood T cell repertoires in COVID-19. Sequencing was performed with immunoSEQ multiplex PCR; in TCRdb, only in-frame clones are kept and a portion is missing. The sample holds around 150,000 clones, 82% seen once. The sample consisted of peripheral blood. The receptor set was obtained from a woman aged 40-49 years with COVID-19, enrolled during active disease.

This chain connects TRBV21-1 to TRBJ1-4; the table names TRBD1, a call not compared with the DNA. TRBV21-1 is termed a pseudogene. The CDR3 is made up of 19 amino acids. CDR3 sequence reads: CASTEPPGQGLGVLEKLFF. The CDR3 coding sequence is TGTGCCAGCACCGAACCCCCGGGACAGGGGTTGGGTGTGTTAGAAAAACTGTTTTTT.

The rearrangement joins TRBV19 to TRBJ2-1, with D maybe TRBD2 (6 bases). Germline-derived CDR1 and CDR2 are LNHDA and SQIVND (reference sequence). V was pared by 5 bases and J by 10 bases, with 21 bases between. There are 15 residues in the CDR3. This CDR3 is CASSSNPGTPREQFF. CDR3 nucleotide sequence: TGTGCCAGTAGTTCCAACCCCGGGACTCCTAGGGAGCAGTTCTTC.

The chain is built from TRBV14 and TRBJ2-3; TRBD1 agrees at 9 bases. The CDR3 is made up of 16 amino acids. J lost 7 bases, V lost 2 bases, and 10 bases had no gene match. Germline V gene lookup returns CDR1 SGHDN and CDR2 FVKESK. Here the CDR3 DNA reads TGTGCCAGCAGCCAATGGGGACAGGGCGGGAAGAATACGCAGTATTTT. Translated: CASSQWGQGGKNTQYF.

The chain couples TRBV6-5 to TRBJ1-1; TRBD1 is a possible D gene (6 bases). This CDR3 is built from 14 residues. In germline, CDR1 is MNHEY, CDR2 SVGAGI. V gave up 6 bases and J gave up 3 bases, with 14 bases separating them. CDR3 sequence: CASRQTGSYTEAFF. CDR3 nucleotide sequence: TGTGCCAGCAGGCAAACAGGGAGTTACACTGAAGCTTTCTTT.

This clone was detected only a few times. The gene calls are TRBV3-1 (or the pseudogene TRBV3-2) and TRBJ1-2; tentatively, D is TRBD1 (5 bases). Germline V CDR1 and CDR2: LGHDT, YNNKEL (reference sequence). V lost 4 bases to trimming and J lost 7 bases, with 16 bases between them. CDR3 length: 14 amino acids. The CDR3 DNA is TGTGCCAGCAGCCGGCACCGGGGCGGGGTTGGCTACACCTTC. Encoded protein: CASSRHRGGVGYTF.

This clone came up once. The chain employs TRBV28 and TRBJ1-5; D gene uncertain. Germline values: CDR1 MDHEN, CDR2 SYDVKM. The V and J ends lost 3 bases and 2 bases respectively, with 11 bases between them. The CDR3 has 15 residues. The CDR3 is CASSFRGVGNQPQHF. DNA of the CDR3: TGTGCCAGCAGTTTCCGGGGAGTTGGCAATCAGCCCCAGCATTTT.

The J gene is TRBJ2-1, the V gene TRBV7-3, with 7 bases lining up with TRBD2. V shed 10 bases, J shed 0 bases, and the junction held 12 bases outside the gene matches. From germline, CDR1 is SGHTA and CDR2 FQGTGA. The CDR3 is 16 residues long. CDR3 DNA sequence: TGTGCCACCAGTCCTAATGGCGGGAGCTCCTACAATGAGCAGTTCTTC. Protein: CATSPNGGSSYNEQFF.

The rearrangement uses TRBV5-6 and TRBJ1-5; 7 bases are a match to TRBD1. V gave up 2 bases and J gave up 6 bases; unmatched junction bases: 8. Germline V gene lookup returns CDR1 SGHDT and CDR2 YYEEEE. This CDR3 is 15 amino acids long. The CDR3 spells CASSFRQGVGQPQHF. In nucleotides, the CDR3 is TGTGCCAGCAGCTTTCGACAGGGTGTGGGTCAGCCCCAGCATTTT.

The CDR3 coding sequence is TGTGCCAGCAGCGTAGATCGGGGGGGTTCGGATACGCAGTATTTT. This translates into CASSVDRGGSDTQYF. The rearrangement links TRBV9 to TRBJ2-3; TRBD2 agrees at 8 bases. The germline V gene has CDR1 SGDLS and CDR2 YYNGEE. With V trimmed by 0 bases and J by 6 bases, 6 bases remained unmatched. The CDR3 contains 15 residues.

V and J are TRBV11-2 and TRBJ1-6; no firm D call. Germline loops: CDR1 SGHAT, CDR2 FQNNGV. CDR3 length: 16 amino acids. The germline V and J ends were trimmed by 5 bases and 0 bases, with 11 bases remaining between them. This CDR3 is CASSPASSSYNSPLHF. The CDR3 region has the DNA TGTGCCAGCAGCCCCGCTAGCAGCTCCTATAATTCACCCCTCCACTTT.

This chain joins TRBV6-5 and TRBJ1-5; D remains ambiguous. Trimming shortened V by 5 bases and J by 1 base, and 12 bases separated the two germline ends. CDR3 length: 15 residues. CDR1 is MNHEY, CDR2 SVGAGI, per germline. Written as DNA, the CDR3 is TGTGCCAGCAGTAGGGCCGGGGTCAGCAATCAGCCCCAGCATTTT. This sequence encodes CASSRAGVSNQPQHF.

J is TRBJ1-3 and V is TRBV6-6; 10 nucleotides agree with TRBD1. Looked up from germline, CDR1 is MNHNY and CDR2 is SVGAGI (reference sequence). The V segment lost 2 bases and the J segment 7 bases; nucleotides outside the gene matches: 8. This CDR3 has 16 amino acids. CDR3 residues: CASSYPRDRGENTIYF. CDR3 DNA: TGTGCCAGCAGTTACCCCCGGGACAGGGGAGAGAACACCATATATTTT.

The chain uses TRBV27 and TRBJ1-2; TRBD1 is a possible D gene (6 bases). Germline V gene lookup returns CDR1 MNHEY and CDR2 SMNVEV (reference sequence). Trimming removed 8 bases at V and 13 bases at J, with 26 bases between. The CDR3 is made up of 14 amino acids. The CDR3 spells CASQPSGTTRPGTF. For the CDR3, the DNA is TGTGCCAGCCAACCGTCCGGGACAACCCGCCCCGGCACCTTC.

This chain uses TRBV28 with TRBJ2-3; D is unresolved. Germline V gene sequence: CDR1 MDHEN, CDR2 SYDVKM. CDR3 length equals 13 residues. With 3 bases removed from V and 3 bases from J, the gap between germline ends came to 7 bases. CDR3 bases: TGTGCCAGCAGTTTTGGTGAGACAGATACGCAGTATTTT. Encoded protein: CASSFGETDTQYF.

This chain links TRBV4-1 with TRBJ1-3; D gene uncertain. The germline V gene has CDR1 MGHRA and CDR2 YSYEKL. Trimming cost V 3 bases and J 0 bases, with 12 bases left between them. The CDR3 is 16 amino acids. CDR3: CASSQEVRHSGNTIYF. The CDR3 bases are TGCGCCAGCAGCCAGGAGGTACGCCACTCTGGAAACACCATATATTTT.

CDR3 coding DNA: TGCGCCAGCAGCCTGACTAGCGGGAGGGTGAATGAGCAGTTCTTC. Its protein product is CASSLTSGRVNEQFF. The J gene is TRBJ2-1, the V gene TRBV5-1, with 14 bases matching TRBD2. The CDR3 has 15 residues. V was clipped by 4 bases and J by 7 bases; unmatched bases: 4. Germline CDR1 is SGHRS and CDR2 is YFSETQ. The full variable domain, its missing parts supplied by reference TRBV5-1 and TRBJ2-1, is KAGVTQTPRYLIKTRGQQVTLSCSPISGHRSVSWYQQTPGQGLQFLFEYFSETQRNKGNFPGRFSGRQFSNSRSEMNVSTLELGDSALYLCASSLTSGRVNEQFFGPGTRLTVL.

This sequence joins TRBV27 and TRBJ2-1, with D perhaps matching TRBD1 (6 bases). Looked up from germline, CDR1 is MNHEY and CDR2 is SMNVEV (reference sequence). Trimming removed 8 bases at V and 6 bases at J, with 17 bases between. This CDR3 comprises 14 residues. The CDR3 reads CASRGPQGINEQFF. CDR3 bases: TGTGCCAGCCGCGGTCCCCAGGGGATCAATGAGCAGTTCTTC.

V usage is TRBV24-1 and J usage is TRBJ2-1, with 7 bases matching TRBD2. The CDR3 runs 17 residues. Germline CDR1 and CDR2: KGHDR and SFDVKD. V lost 0 bases, J lost 8 bases, and 12 bases stayed unmatched. Written as DNA, the CDR3 is TGTGCCACCAGTGATTTGCCCGCGCGGGAGAATTTGCATGAGCAGTTCTTC. Translation: CATSDLPARENLHEQFF.

The chain couples TRBV14 to TRBJ2-2, with 7 bases that match TRBD2. The CDR3 totals 18 residues. Germline CDR1 SGHDN, CDR2 FVKESK. V dropped 0 bases and J dropped 7; count of bases not matched to a gene: 14. CDR3: CASSQESTPAGPRGELFF. Here the CDR3 DNA reads TGTGCCAGCAGCCAAGAAAGTACGCCAGCGGGACCCCGCGGGGAGCTGTTTTTT.

The CDR3 sequence is CRPGMAFF. CDR3 DNA sequence: TGCAGACCAGGGATGGCTTTCTTT. The chain carries TRBV20-1 and TRBJ1-1; TRBD1 is a possible D gene (5 bases). Germline V gives CDR1 DFQATT, CDR2 SNEGSKA (reference sequence). The CDR3 length is 8 residues.

This chain connects TRBV19 to TRBJ1-1; 7 positions match TRBD1. The germline V gene encodes CDR1 LNHDA and CDR2 SQIVND (reference sequence). The CDR3 is 17 residues long. After removal of 3 bases from V and 1 base from J, the junction contained 11 bases not matched to a gene. CDR3 protein: CASSMGDSFWGNTEAFF. The CDR3 coding sequence is TGTGCCAGTAGTATGGGGGACAGTTTTTGGGGGAACACTGAAGCTTTCTTT.

The rearrangement joins TRBV20-1 to TRBJ1-1; D gene ambiguous. With 3 bases removed from V and 1 base from J, the gap between germline ends came to 6 bases. The CDR3 has 12 residues. Germline CDR1 and CDR2: DFQATT and SNEGSKA (reference sequence). The CDR3 protein is CSASTGNTEAFF. The DNA of the CDR3 is TGCAGTGCTAGTACGGGGAACACTGAAGCTTTCTTT.

This sequence joins TRBV6-5 and TRBJ1-2, with 8 bases fitting TRBD1. Germline assignment: CDR1 MNHEY and CDR2 SVGAGI. J was trimmed by 6 bases and V by 5 bases; bases with no gene match: 8. This CDR3 has 14 residues. DNA of the CDR3: TGTGCCAGCAGTCTCCAGGGGGCAACCAATGGCTACACCTTC. Translation: CASSLQGATNGYTF.